This T cell receptor beta chain originates from a study of blood T cells in healthy people across ages. Notes on this clonotype: Its antigen is still unknown.

Primed by a sample-barcoded 5' primer and a J-beta primer mix, a second PCR proceeded for 7 to 11 cycles. TCRdb re-called the 5' RACE reads through MiXCR, storing one row per CDR3 protein. The table has approximately 700,000 distinct CDR3 sequences, about 30% seen once; the top ten hold approximately 15%. The CDR3 has 15 amino acids. The junction had 4 bases not matched to a gene; V was cut back by 0 bases and J by 8 bases. The germline CDR1 and CDR2 sequences are DFQATT and SNEGSKA (reference sequence). Findings of the study overall: Per million T cells, TCR beta diversity dropped about linearly as age rose.

The chain is built from TRBV20-1 and TRBJ2-1, with 13 bases aligning to TRBD2. Sequencing was carried out using blood. This receptor was taken from a woman of 80 years or more in good health. CDR3 sequence reads: CSARDSTSGRHEQFF. CDR3 DNA: TGCAGTGCTAGAGATTCGACTAGCGGGAGGCATGAGCAGTTCTTC.